This T cell receptor (beta chain) was identified during a study of blood T cells in healthy people across ages. A second roughly 6 to 12 cycle PCR used barcoded and J-beta primers. TCRdb ran MiXCR on the 5' RACE reads and lists one entry per CDR3 protein. The table includes 1.5 million or so distinct CDR3 sequences, 40% to 45% detected once. Specimen: blood. This sequence was found in a woman aged 18-35 years in good health.

DNA for the CDR3: TGCGCCAGCAGCCAAGGGGTAAGGGTGGGACCCAACAATGAGCAGTTCTTC. This translates into CASSQGVRVGPNNEQFF. The chain joins TRBV4-1 to TRBJ2-1, with D perhaps being TRBD1 or TRBD2 (5 bases each). V was clipped by 1 base and J by 5 bases, with 18 bases between them. The CDR3 is made up of 17 amino acids. CDR1 is MGHRA and CDR2 is YSYEKL in the germline V gene.